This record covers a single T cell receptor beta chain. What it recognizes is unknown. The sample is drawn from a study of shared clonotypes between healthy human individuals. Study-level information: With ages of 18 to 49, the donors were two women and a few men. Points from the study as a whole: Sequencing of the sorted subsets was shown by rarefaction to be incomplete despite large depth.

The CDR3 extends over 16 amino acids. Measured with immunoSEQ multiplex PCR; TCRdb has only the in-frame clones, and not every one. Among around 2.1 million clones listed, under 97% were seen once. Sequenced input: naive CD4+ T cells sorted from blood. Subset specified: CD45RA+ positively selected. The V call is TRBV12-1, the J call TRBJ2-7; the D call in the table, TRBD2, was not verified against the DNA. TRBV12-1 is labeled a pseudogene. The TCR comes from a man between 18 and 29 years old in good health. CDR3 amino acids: CASSFGKTGSSYEQYF. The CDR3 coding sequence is TGTGCCAGCAGCTTTGGGAAAACTGGGAGCTCCTACGAGCAGTACTTC.